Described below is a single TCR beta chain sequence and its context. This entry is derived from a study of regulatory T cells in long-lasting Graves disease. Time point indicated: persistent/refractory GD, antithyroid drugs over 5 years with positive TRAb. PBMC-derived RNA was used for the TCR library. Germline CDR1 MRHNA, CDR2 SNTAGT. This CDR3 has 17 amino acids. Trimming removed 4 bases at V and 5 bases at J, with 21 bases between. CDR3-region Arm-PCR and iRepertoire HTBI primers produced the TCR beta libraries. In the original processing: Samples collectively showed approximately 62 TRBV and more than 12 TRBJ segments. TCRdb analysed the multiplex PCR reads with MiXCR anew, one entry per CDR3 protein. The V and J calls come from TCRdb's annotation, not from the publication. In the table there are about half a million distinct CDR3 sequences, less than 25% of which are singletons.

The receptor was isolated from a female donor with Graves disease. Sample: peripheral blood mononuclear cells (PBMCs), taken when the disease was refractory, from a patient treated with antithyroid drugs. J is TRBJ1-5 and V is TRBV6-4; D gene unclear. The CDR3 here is CASSVSATDGGDQPQHF. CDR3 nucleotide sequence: TGTGCCAGCAGTGTCTCGGCCACCGACGGAGGTGATCAGCCCCAGCATTTT.